Below are 12 T cell receptor beta chains sequenced from a single sample in a study of identical twins. Using its own MiXCR run on the 5' RACE reads, TCRdb lists one record per CDR3 protein. Of more than 650,000 distinct CDR3 sequences in the sample, less than 7% were seen once. The sample was naive T cells sorted from blood. The receptors were sampled from a man younger than 35 in good health.

The chain has TRBV11-2 and TRBJ1-1; TRBD1 matches 7 bases. V lost 4 bases to trimming and J lost 0 bases; unmatched junction nucleotides: 11. Germline-derived CDR1 and CDR2 are SGHAT and FQNNGV. The CDR3 is 17 amino acids. CDR3 sequence reads: CASSSPGQLFMNTEAFF. The CDR3 DNA is TGTGCCAGCAGCTCTCCGGGACAGCTTTTCATGAACACTGAAGCTTTCTTT.

This clonotype appeared many times. The V gene is TRBV6-2 or TRBV6-3, the J gene TRBJ2-7; D unclear. Trimming pared 0 bases from V and 3 bases from J, leaving 6 bases between. The germline gives CDR1 MNHEY, CDR2 SVGEGT. CDR3 length: 13 residues. The CDR3 reads CASSYSEYYEQYF. The DNA for the CDR3 is TGTGCCAGCAGTTACTCCGAGTACTACGAGCAGTACTTC.

The genes are TRBV7-8 and TRBJ2-5; no definite D call. V was clipped by 5 bases and J by 2 bases, with 15 bases between them. This CDR3 comprises 15 residues. Germline V lookup: CDR1 SGHVS, CDR2 FQNEAQ. The CDR3 DNA reads as TGTGCCAGCAGCCCCCTCCCCACAGCTCAAGAGACCCAGTACTTC. It encodes CASSPLPTAQETQYF.

This clonotype was observed at least ten times. The genes are TRBV20-1 and TRBJ2-2, with a possible D match to TRBD1 (7 bases). The germline V and J ends were trimmed by 3 bases and 4 bases, with 12 bases remaining between them. The CDR3 covers 14 residues. CDR1 DFQATT and CDR2 SNEGSKA come from the germline V gene (reference sequence). CDR3 sequence reads: CSASAGQTTGELFF. As DNA, the CDR3 is TGCAGTGCTAGCGCGGGACAGACCACCGGGGAGCTGTTTTTT.

The CDR3 nucleotides read TGTGCCAGCAGCCGCGGGACAGGGGGCCTCCAAGAGACCCAGTACTTC. This sequence encodes CASSRGTGGLQETQYF. This rearrangement joins TRBV27 to TRBJ2-5; 12 nucleotides match TRBD1. Germline-derived CDR1 and CDR2 are MNHEY and SMNVEV (reference sequence). The CDR3 covers 16 residues. V shed 6 bases and J 1 base; nucleotides not matched to a gene: 6.

This clonotype was seen a few times. V gene TRBV28 combines with J gene TRBJ1-2; 9 nucleotides agree with TRBD1. V lost 6 bases to trimming and J lost 0 bases; unmatched junction nucleotides: 2. The CDR3 is 14 amino acids. From germline, CDR1 is MDHEN and CDR2 SYDVKM. CDR3 nucleotide sequence: TGTGCCAGCAGGAACAGGGGGCCTAACTATGGCTACACCTTC. It specifies CASRNRGPNYGYTF.

The chain carries TRBV5-4 and TRBJ1-5; 12 bases match TRBD1. Germline trimming cut 0 bases from V and 3 bases from J; bases unmatched to any gene: 7. The germline CDR1 and CDR2 sequences are SGHNT and YYREEE (reference sequence). The length of the CDR3 is 18 residues. CDR3 amino acids: CASSLAPGTGGHNQPQHF. CDR3 DNA sequence: TGTGCCAGCAGCTTGGCCCCCGGGACAGGGGGCCACAATCAGCCCCAGCATTTT.

This chain joins TRBV7-9 and TRBJ1-2, with D unresolved. CDR1 and CDR2 from the germline V gene are SEHNR and FQNEAQ (reference sequence). Trimming cost V 1 base and J 2 bases, with 11 bases left between them. The CDR3 is 15 residues long. In nucleotides, the CDR3 is TGTGCCAGCAGCTTAGATAATAACGGAAACTATGGCTACACCTTC. It codes for CASSLDNNGNYGYTF.

The rearrangement uses TRBV7-3 and TRBJ2-7, with 9 bases lining up with TRBD1. V lost 5 bases to trimming and J lost 5 bases; unmatched junction nucleotides: 10. The CDR3 runs to 15 residues. From germline, CDR1 is SGHTA and CDR2 FQGTGA. CDR3 in amino acids: CASSLYGTGSHEQYF. For the CDR3, the DNA is TGTGCCAGCAGCCTTTACGGGACAGGGAGCCACGAGCAGTACTTC.

In its sample, this clonotype was seen a few times. This rearrangement joins TRBV30 to TRBJ1-6, with 10 bases matching TRBD1. CDR1 and CDR2 from the germline V gene are GTSNPN and SVGIG (reference sequence). The trim removed 7 bases at V and 7 bases at J, leaving 4 bases unmatched. The CDR3 is 13 amino acids. As DNA, the CDR3 is TGTGCCTACGGGGACAGGGGAAATTCACCCCTCCACTTT. Translated, it gives CAYGDRGNSPLHF. The full variable domain, its missing parts supplied by reference TRBV30 and TRBJ1-6, is SQTIHQWPATLVQPVGSPLSLECTVEGTSNPNLYWYRQAAGRGLQLLFYSVGIGQISSEVPQNLSASRPQDRQFILSSKKLLLSDSGFYLCAYGDRGNSPLHFGNGTRLTVT.

The chain employs TRBV7-9 and TRBJ1-1; D unresolved. The germline V gene encodes CDR1 SEHNR and CDR2 FQNEAQ (reference sequence). The CDR3 contains 12 residues. V lost 1 base, J lost 6 bases, and 6 bases lay in between. CDR3 sequence: CASSLGESEAFF. The CDR3 coding sequence is TGTGCCAGCAGCTTAGGTGAATCTGAAGCTTTCTTT.

This clonotype turned up a few times. The chain carries TRBV7-9 and TRBJ1-3, with TRBD1 identical over 7 bases. CDR1 and CDR2 (germline): SEHNR, FQNEAQ (reference sequence). The J segment lost 0 bases and the V segment lost 0 bases, leaving 2 bases of the junction unmatched. The CDR3 has 16 residues. CDR3: CASSLATGSSGNTIYF. The CDR3 DNA sequence: TGTGCCAGCAGCTTAGCGACAGGGAGCTCTGGAAACACCATATATTTT.